A selection of T cell receptor beta chains follows, all from one sample in a study of cytomegalovirus exposure and HLA in healthy donors. The data were produced by immunoSEQ multiplex PCR, yet TCRdb's version contains in-frame clones alone and is incomplete. The profile shows 30,000 to 40,000 clones, roughly 89% of them singletons. Sequences were obtained from PBMCs. The source is a woman between 40 and 55 years old in good health and CMV-seropositive. CDR3s include the opening cysteine and the closing phenylalanine or tryptophan. Each record gives: CDR3 protein, CDR3 DNA, clone size, J gene, D gene, V gene. D genes are given only for firm matches. A row's size may be missing; if present it is once, few, many or a size class.

cdr3_aa: CASSLETGGGTEAFF
cdr3_nt: TGTGCCAGCAGCTTAGAGACAGGGGGCGGCACTGAAGCTTTCTTT
clone_size: -
j_call: TRBJ1-1
d_call: TRBD1
v_call: TRBV7-9

cdr3_aa: CASKVTGGSNEKLFF
cdr3_nt: TGCGCCAGCAAGGTCACAGGGGGATCTAATGAAAAACTGTTTTTT
clone_size: -
j_call: TRBJ1-4
d_call: TRBD1
v_call: TRBV5-1

cdr3_aa: CASSGTGDTGELFF
cdr3_nt: TGTGCCAGCAGCGGGACAGGGGACACCGGGGAGCTGTTTTTT
clone_size: few
j_call: TRBJ2-2
d_call: TRBD1
v_call: TRBV6-1

cdr3_aa: CASSLRVPQHF
cdr3_nt: TGTGCCAGCAGTTTACGGGTCCCCCAGCATTTT
clone_size: -
j_call: TRBJ1-5
d_call: -
v_call: TRBV28

cdr3_aa: CASSLGGGPYNEQFF
cdr3_nt: TGTGCCAGCAGCCTCGGTGGAGGACCCTACAATGAGCAGTTCTTC
clone_size: -
j_call: TRBJ2-1
d_call: -
v_call: TRBV7-3

cdr3_aa: CASSLAPGQGRDNEQFF
cdr3_nt: TGTGCCAGCAGTTTAGCTCCGGGACAGGGGAGGGACAATGAGCAGTTCTTC
clone_size: -
j_call: TRBJ2-1
d_call: TRBD1
v_call: TRBV28

cdr3_aa: CASSSTGAGNTEAFF
cdr3_nt: TGTGCCAGCAGCTCGACAGGGGCTGGGAACACTGAAGCTTTCTTT
clone_size: -
j_call: TRBJ1-1
d_call: TRBD1
v_call: TRBV5-4

cdr3_aa: CASSFISGDEAFF
cdr3_nt: TGTGCCAGCAGTTTCATAAGCGGGGATGAAGCTTTCTTT
clone_size: -
j_call: TRBJ1-1
d_call: -
v_call: TRBV28

cdr3_aa: CASSWSGTGTYEQYF
cdr3_nt: TGTGCCAGCAGTTGGTCCGGGACAGGTACCTACGAGCAGTACTTC
clone_size: -
j_call: TRBJ2-7
d_call: TRBD1
v_call: TRBV27

cdr3_aa: CASRVPSGGTDTQYF
cdr3_nt: TGTGCCAGCAGAGTACCTAGCGGGGGAACAGATACGCAGTATTTT
clone_size: -
j_call: TRBJ2-3
d_call: TRBD2
v_call: TRBV27

cdr3_aa: CASSVAPGEGTQYF
cdr3_nt: TGTGCCAGCAGCGTAGCTCCAGGTGAAGGGACCCAGTACTTC
clone_size: -
j_call: TRBJ2-5
d_call: -
v_call: TRBV9

cdr3_aa: CSVEEGGQGSDEQYF
cdr3_nt: TGCAGCGTTGAAGAAGGAGGACAGGGGAGCGACGAGCAGTACTTC
clone_size: -
j_call: TRBJ2-7
d_call: TRBD1
v_call: TRBV29-1

cdr3_aa: CASSSGGGNQPQHF
cdr3_nt: TGTGCCAGCAGCTCGGGGGGCGGGAATCAGCCCCAGCATTTT
clone_size: -
j_call: TRBJ1-5
d_call: -
v_call: TRBV27

cdr3_aa: CASSKGLAGVNEQFF
cdr3_nt: TGCGCCAGCAGCAAAGGACTAGCGGGGGTCAATGAGCAGTTCTTC
clone_size: -
j_call: TRBJ2-1
d_call: TRBD2
v_call: TRBV5-1

cdr3_aa: CASSLVGETQYF
cdr3_nt: TGCGCCAGCAGCTTGGTTGGCGAGACCCAGTACTTC
clone_size: -
j_call: TRBJ2-5
d_call: -
v_call: TRBV5-1